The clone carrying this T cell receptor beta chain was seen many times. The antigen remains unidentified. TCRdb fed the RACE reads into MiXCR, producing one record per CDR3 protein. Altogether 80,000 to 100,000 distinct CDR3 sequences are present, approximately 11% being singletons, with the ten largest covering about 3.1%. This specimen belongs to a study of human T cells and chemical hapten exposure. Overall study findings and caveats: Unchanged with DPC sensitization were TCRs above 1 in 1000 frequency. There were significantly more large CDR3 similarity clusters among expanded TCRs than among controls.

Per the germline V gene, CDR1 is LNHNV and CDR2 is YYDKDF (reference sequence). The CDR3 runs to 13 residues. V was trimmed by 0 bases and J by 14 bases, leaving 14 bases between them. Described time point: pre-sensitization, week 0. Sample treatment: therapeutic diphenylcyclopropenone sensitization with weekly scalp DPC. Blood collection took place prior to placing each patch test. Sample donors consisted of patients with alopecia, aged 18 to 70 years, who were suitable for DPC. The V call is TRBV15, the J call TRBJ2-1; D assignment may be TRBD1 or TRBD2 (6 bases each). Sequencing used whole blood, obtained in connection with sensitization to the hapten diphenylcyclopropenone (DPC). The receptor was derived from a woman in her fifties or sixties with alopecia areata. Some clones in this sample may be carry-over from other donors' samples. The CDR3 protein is CATSREVRGLKFF. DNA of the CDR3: TGTGCCACCAGCAGAGAGGTTCGGGGGCTAAAGTTCTTC.